This T cell receptor (beta chain) stems from a study of cytomegalovirus exposure and HLA in healthy donors. For the study at large: Both the 120 validation repertoires and the roughly 640 first-cohort repertoires used the same platform, as reported by a later analysis.

About this clone itself: Its target is not known.

Findings and limits, study-wide: Three CMV-associated chains proved CMV antigen-specific in vitro. Cytomegalovirus association was listed for 164 TCR beta chains.

Profiled with immunoSEQ multiplex PCR; TCRdb holds only in-frame clones, not every one. The sample includes about 190,000 clones, roughly 88% of them seen just once. The donors were part of the roughly 120-subject validation cohort, which stood apart from the roughly 670-subject first cohort. The germline V gene has CDR1 SGDLS and CDR2 YYNGEE. The CDR3 consists of 15 residues. V shed 0 bases and J shed 3 bases, with 13 bases lying between them. Input material: PBMCs. This sequence joins TRBV9 and TRBJ2-7, with D possibly matching TRBD2 (5 bases). The receptor was isolated from a woman aged 18-29 years in good health and CMV-seronegative. The DNA for the CDR3 is TGTGCCAGCAGCGTAGATGGGAGTGGTGGCTACGAGCAGTACTTC. Translation: CASSVDGSGGYEQYF.